The 10 T cell receptor beta chains below all came from one sample that was sequenced in a study of patients and donors after allogeneic stem cell transplantation (TCRdb year 2020). To prepare the library, RT-PCR was applied. Reads for this sample came from a NextSeq 550. Starting from the raw public reads, TCRdb applied fastp trimming at Q25, assembled clones with MiXCR and retained in-frame beta chains. All rows with the same CDR3 protein become a single entry with the most common DNA and genes. The sample yields approximately 7,100 distinct CDR3 sequences; more than 9% were counted once. About 50% of the sample belongs to the ten largest clones. The sequenced sample was blood, either unsorted or a sorted T cell fraction (not recorded which). The source of these receptors is a human donor who was either an allogeneic HSCT recipient or a stem cell or donor lymphocyte infusion donor (not recorded which). It is not recorded whose cells these are; they may come from a transplant donor.

By share, this clonotype ranks as large (0.1 to 1%). The chain uses TRBV9 and TRBJ1-2; perhaps TRBD1 as D (6 bases). V lost 3 bases to trimming and J lost 8 bases, with 23 bases between them. From germline, CDR1 is SGDLS and CDR2 YYNGEE. This CDR3 has 16 amino acids. The DNA for the CDR3 is TGTGCCAGCAGCGCGGGTCCGGGACACCCGTTATTAGGCTACACCTTC. This encodes CASSAGPGHPLLGYTF. The variable domain in full, completed from reference TRBV9 and TRBJ1-2, reads DSGVTQTPKHLITATGQRVTLRCSPRSGDLSVYWYQQSLDQGLQFLIQYYNGEERAKGNILERFSAQQFPDLHSELNLSSLELGDSALYFCASSAGPGHPLLGYTFGSGTRLTVV.

The table lists this clonotype with many counts. The V gene is TRBV20-1, the J gene TRBJ1-6; D gene uncertain. The CDR3 has 16 amino acids. Germline V CDR1 and CDR2: DFQATT, SNEGSKA (reference sequence). The germline V and J ends were trimmed by 1 base and 0 bases, with 10 bases remaining between them. The CDR3 bases are TGCAGTGCTAGAGTACGGGAGAGCTCCTATAATTCACCCCTCCACTTT. Translating gives CSARVRESSYNSPLHF.

This clonotype was found many times. The V gene is TRBV9, the J gene TRBJ1-2; D is unresolved. Germline lookup yields CDR1 SGDLS and CDR2 YYNGEE. V was pared by 4 bases and J by 1 base, with 11 bases between. CDR3 length: 14 amino acids. CDR3: CASSTTRGNYGYTF. The DNA for the CDR3 is TGTGCCAGCAGCACTACTCGGGGTAACTATGGCTACACCTTC.

The V call is TRBV12-3 or TRBV12-4, the J call TRBJ2-5; D unresolved. Trimming shortened V by 3 bases and J by 5 bases, and 7 bases separated the two germline ends. This CDR3 comprises 12 residues. Here the CDR3 DNA reads TGTGCCAGCAGTTTCCGGCGGGAGACCCAGTACTTC. Protein sequence: CASSFRRETQYF.

This rearrangement joins TRBV6-6 to TRBJ2-5; 7 nucleotides line up with TRBD2. Unmatched junction bases numbered 1, after V lost 0 bases and J lost 3 bases. Per germline, CDR1 MNHNY and CDR2 SVGAGI (reference sequence). There are 14 residues in the CDR3. The CDR3 DNA sequence: TGTGCCAGCAGTTACTCTCGGGGGGAAGAGACCCAGTACTTC. Translation gives CASSYSRGEETQYF.

By proportion, this clonotype is medium-sized. The rearrangement joins TRBV2 to TRBJ2-3; 9 positions agree with TRBD1. From germline, CDR1 is SNHLY and CDR2 FYNNEI. With 6 bases clipped from V and 0 bases from J, the junction kept 4 bases outside the gene matches. This CDR3 has 15 amino acids. For the CDR3, the DNA is TGTGCCAGCAGCCCCGGGACAGGGAGCACAGATACGCAGTATTTT. Translation: CASSPGTGSTDTQYF. Looking up the rest from reference TRBV2 and TRBJ2-3 gives the full variable domain: EPEVTQTPSHQVTQMGQEVILRCVPISNHLYFYWYRQILGQKVEFLVSFYNNEISEKSEIFDDQFSVERPDGSNFTLKIRSTKLEDSAMYFCASSPGTGSTDTQYFGPGTRLTVL.

This chain links TRBV7-3 with TRBJ2-1, with unresolved D. CDR1 and CDR2 from the germline V gene are SGHTA and FQGTGA. CDR3 length: 14 amino acids. V lost 6 bases, J lost 7 bases, and 16 bases lay in between. CDR3 loop: CASSFVGEANEQFF. CDR3 nucleotides: TGTGCCAGCAGTTTTGTGGGCGAGGCAAATGAGCAGTTCTTC.

This rearrangement joins TRBV5-5 to TRBJ1-5; D is undetermined. The length of the CDR3 is 15 residues. Germline assignment: CDR1 SGHKS and CDR2 YYEKEE (reference sequence). With 0 bases removed from V and 2 bases from J, the gap between germline ends came to 9 bases. Written as DNA, the CDR3 is TGTGCCAGCAGCTTGGACCTAGTGGGCAATCAGCCCCAGCATTTT. This gives the protein CASSLDLVGNQPQHF.

This clonotype was counted between two and nine times. V usage is TRBV6-5 and J usage is TRBJ2-7, with D possibly matching TRBD1 (5 bases). Germline CDR1 is MNHEY and CDR2 is SVGAGI. V shed 0 bases and J shed 1 base, with 13 bases lying between them. This CDR3 is 16 amino acids long. In DNA form, the CDR3 reads TGTGCCAGCAGTTACTCGATGACAGTGGAGTCCTACGAGCAGTACTTC. Protein sequence: CASSYSMTVESYEQYF.

The gene calls are TRBV10-2 and TRBJ1-3; D is ambiguous. Germline V CDR1 and CDR2: WSHSY, SAAADI. The CDR3 loop spans 15 amino acids. V was shortened by 6 bases and J by 2 bases, with 14 bases between the two germline ends. Here the CDR3 DNA reads TGCGCCAGCAGCAATCCAGTACCTCCTGGAAACACCATATATTTT. As protein: CASSNPVPPGNTIYF.